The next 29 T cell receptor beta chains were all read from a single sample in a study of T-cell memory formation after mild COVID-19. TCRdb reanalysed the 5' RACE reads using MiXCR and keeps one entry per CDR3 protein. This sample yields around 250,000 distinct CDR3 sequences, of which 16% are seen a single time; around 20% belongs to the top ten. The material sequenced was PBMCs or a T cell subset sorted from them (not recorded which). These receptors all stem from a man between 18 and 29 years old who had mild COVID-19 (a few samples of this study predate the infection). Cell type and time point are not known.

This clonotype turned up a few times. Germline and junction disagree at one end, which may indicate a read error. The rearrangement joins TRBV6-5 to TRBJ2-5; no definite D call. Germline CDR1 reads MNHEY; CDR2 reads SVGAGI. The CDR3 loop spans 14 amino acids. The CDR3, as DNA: TGTGCCAGCAGTTACTCCCCCAGTAAAGAGGCCCAGTACTTC. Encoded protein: CASSYSPSKEAQYF.

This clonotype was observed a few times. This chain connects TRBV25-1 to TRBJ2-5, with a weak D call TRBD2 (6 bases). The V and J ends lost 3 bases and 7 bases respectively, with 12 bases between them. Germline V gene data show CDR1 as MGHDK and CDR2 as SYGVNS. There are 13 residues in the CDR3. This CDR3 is CASSETRPGTQYF. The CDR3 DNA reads TGTGCCAGCAGTGAGACTAGGCCTGGGACCCAGTACTTC.

Written as DNA, the CDR3 is TGTGCCAGCAGTTTATTGAAGGGGACTAGCGGCACCGGGGAGCTGTTTTTT. Protein: CASSLLKGTSGTGELFF. This chain connects TRBV12-3 or TRBV12-4 to TRBJ2-2, with TRBD2 matching 11 bases. The V gene end was trimmed by 2 bases and the J gene end by 4 bases; junction bases not matched to a gene: 6. The CDR3 loop spans 17 amino acids.

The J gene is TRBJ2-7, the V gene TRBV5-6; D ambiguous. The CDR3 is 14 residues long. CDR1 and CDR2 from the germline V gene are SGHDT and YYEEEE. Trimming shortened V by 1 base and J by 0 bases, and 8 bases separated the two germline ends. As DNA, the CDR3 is TGTGCCAGCAGCTTGTTCCGAGACTCCTACGAGCAGTACGTC. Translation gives CASSLFRDSYEQYV.

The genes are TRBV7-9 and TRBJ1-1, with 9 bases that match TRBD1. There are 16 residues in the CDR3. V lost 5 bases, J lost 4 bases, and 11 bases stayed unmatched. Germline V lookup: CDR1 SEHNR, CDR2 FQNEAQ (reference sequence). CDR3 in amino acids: CASSPPRTGGITEAFF. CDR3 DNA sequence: TGTGCCAGCAGCCCACCGCGAACAGGGGGCATCACTGAAGCTTTCTTT. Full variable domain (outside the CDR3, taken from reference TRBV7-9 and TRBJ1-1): DTGVSQNPRHKITKRGQNVTFRCDPISEHNRLYWYRQTLGQGPEFLTYFQNEAQLEKSRLLSDRFSAERPKGSFSTLEIQRTEQGDSAMYLCASSPPRTGGITEAFFGQGTRLTVV.

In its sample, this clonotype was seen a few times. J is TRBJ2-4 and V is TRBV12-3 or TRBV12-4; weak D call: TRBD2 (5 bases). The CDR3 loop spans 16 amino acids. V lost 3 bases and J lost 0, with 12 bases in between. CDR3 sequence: CASSFGRALAKNIQYF. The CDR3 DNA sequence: TGTGCCAGCAGTTTTGGGAGAGCTTTAGCCAAAAACATTCAGTACTTC.

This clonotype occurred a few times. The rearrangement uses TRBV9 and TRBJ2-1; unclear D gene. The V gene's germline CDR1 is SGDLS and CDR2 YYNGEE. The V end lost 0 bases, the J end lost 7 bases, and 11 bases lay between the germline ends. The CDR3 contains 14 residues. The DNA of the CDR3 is TGTGCCAGCAGCGTAGACGACTTTCCGAATGAGCAGTTCTTC. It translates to CASSVDDFPNEQFF.

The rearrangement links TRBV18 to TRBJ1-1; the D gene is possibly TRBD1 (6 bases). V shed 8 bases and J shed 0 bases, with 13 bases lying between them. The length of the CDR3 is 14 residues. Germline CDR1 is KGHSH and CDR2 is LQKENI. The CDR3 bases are TGTGCCAGCACCCCACAGGGTGTGAACACTGAAGCTTTCTTT. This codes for CASTPQGVNTEAFF.

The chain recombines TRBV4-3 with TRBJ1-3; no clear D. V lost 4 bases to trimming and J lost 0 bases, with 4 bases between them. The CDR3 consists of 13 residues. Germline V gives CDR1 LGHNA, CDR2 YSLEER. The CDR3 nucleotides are TGCGCCAGCAGCCCAGACTCTGGAAACACCATATATTTT. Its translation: CASSPDSGNTIYF.

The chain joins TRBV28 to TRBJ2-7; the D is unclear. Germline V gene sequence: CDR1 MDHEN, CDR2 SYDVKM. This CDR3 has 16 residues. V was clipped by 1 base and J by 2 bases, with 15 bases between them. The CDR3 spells CASSLSTPHSPYEQYV. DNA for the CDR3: TGTGCCAGCAGTTTATCGACCCCCCACAGTCCCTACGAGCAGTACGTC.

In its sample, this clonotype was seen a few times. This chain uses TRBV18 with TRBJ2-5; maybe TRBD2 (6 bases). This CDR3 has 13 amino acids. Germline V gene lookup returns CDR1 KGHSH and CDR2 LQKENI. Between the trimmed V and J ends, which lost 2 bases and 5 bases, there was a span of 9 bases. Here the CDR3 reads CASSPAGSETQYF. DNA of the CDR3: TGTGCCAGCTCACCAGCGGGGAGCGAGACCCAGTACTTC.

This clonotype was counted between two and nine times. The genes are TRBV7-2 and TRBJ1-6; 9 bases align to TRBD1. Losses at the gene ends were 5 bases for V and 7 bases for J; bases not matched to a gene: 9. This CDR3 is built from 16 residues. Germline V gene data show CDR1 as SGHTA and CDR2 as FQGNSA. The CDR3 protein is CASSPQDRGYNSPLHF. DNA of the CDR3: TGTGCCAGCAGCCCCCAGGACAGGGGATACAATTCACCCCTCCACTTT.

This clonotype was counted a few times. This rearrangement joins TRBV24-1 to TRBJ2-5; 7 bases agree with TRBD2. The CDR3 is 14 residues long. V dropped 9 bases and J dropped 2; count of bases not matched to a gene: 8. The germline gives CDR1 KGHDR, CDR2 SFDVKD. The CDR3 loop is CATGAGEEQETQYF. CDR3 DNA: TGTGCCACCGGTGCGGGGGAGGAACAAGAGACCCAGTACTTC.

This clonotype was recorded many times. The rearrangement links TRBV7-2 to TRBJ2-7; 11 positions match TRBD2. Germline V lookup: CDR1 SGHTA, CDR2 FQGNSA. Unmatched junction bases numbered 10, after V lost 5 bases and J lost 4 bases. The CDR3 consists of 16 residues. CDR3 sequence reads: CASSRDLAGGEYEQYF. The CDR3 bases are TGTGCCAGCAGCCGAGATCTAGCGGGGGGAGAATACGAGCAGTACTTC.

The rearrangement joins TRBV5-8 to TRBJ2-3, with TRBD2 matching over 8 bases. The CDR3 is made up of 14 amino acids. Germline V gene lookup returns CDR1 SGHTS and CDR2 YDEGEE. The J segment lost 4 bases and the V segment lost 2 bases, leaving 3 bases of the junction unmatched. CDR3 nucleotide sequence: TGTGCCAGCAGCTTTGCGGGGGGCTCAGATACGCAGTATTTT. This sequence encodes CASSFAGGSDTQYF.

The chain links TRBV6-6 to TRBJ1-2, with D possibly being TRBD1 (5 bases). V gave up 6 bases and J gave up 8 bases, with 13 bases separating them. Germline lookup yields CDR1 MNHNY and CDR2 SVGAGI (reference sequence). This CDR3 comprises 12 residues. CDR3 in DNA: TGTGCCAGCAGCCCGGGACCTCGGGGCTACACCTTC. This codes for CASSPGPRGYTF.

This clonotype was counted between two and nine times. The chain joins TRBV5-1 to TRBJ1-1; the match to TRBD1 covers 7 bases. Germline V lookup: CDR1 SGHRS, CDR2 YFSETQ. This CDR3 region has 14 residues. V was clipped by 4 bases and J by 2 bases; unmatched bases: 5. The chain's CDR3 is CASSRDRVNTEAFF. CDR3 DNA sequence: TGCGCCAGCAGCCGTGACAGGGTTAACACTGAAGCTTTCTTT.

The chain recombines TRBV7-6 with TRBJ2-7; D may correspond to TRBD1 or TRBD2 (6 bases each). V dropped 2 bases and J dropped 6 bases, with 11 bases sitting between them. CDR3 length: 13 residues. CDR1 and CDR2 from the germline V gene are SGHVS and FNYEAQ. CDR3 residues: CASSLTGAGEQYF. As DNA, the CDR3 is TGTGCCAGCAGCTTAACGGGGGCTGGCGAGCAGTACTTC.

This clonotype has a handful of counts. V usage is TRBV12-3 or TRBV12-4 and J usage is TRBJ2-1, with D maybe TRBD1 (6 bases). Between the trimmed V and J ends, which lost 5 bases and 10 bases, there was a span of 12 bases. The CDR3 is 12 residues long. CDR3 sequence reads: CASSGARGEQFF. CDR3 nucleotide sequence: TGTGCCAGCAGTGGCGCGAGGGGGGAGCAGTTCTTC.

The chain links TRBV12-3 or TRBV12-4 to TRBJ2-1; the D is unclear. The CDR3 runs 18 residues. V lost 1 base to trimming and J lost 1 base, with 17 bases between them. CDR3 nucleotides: TGTGCCAGCAGTTTAGTTTTTCGGGCGTCTCTTTCCTACAATGAGCAGTTCTTC. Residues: CASSLVFRASLSYNEQFF.

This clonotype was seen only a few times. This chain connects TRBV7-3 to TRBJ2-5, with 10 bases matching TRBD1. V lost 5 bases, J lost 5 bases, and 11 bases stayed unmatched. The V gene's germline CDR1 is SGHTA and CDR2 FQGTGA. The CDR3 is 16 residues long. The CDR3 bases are TGTGCCAGCAGCGCCGGTGACAGGGGGCTTAAGGAGACCCAGTACTTC. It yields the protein CASSAGDRGLKETQYF. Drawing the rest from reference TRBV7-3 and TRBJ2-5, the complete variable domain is GAGVSQTPSNKVTEKGKYVELRCDPISGHTALYWYRQSLGQGPEFLIYFQGTGAADDSGLPNDRFFAVRPEGSVSTLKIQRTERGDSAVYLCASSAGDRGLKETQYFGPGTRLLVL.

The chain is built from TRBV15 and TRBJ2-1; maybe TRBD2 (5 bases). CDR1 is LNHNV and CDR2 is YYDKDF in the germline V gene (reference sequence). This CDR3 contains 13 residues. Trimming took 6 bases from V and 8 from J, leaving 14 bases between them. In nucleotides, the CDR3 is TGTGCCACCAGTGAGGGCCGATTTGATGAGCAGTTCTTC. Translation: CATSEGRFDEQFF.

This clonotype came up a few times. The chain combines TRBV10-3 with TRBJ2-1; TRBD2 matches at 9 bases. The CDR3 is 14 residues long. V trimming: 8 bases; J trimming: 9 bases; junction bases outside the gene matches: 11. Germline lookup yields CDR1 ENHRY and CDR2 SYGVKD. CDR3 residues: CAIRFSGGRGEQFF. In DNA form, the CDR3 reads TGTGCCATCCGATTTAGCGGGGGCCGGGGTGAGCAGTTCTTC.

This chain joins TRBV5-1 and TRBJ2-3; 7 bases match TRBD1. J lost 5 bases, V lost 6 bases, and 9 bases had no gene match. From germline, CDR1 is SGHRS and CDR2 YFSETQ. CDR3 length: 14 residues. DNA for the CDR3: TGCGCCAGCACCCCGGGGACAGTTGGAGATACGCAGTATTTT. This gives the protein CASTPGTVGDTQYF. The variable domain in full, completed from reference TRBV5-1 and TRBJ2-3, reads KAGVTQTPRYLIKTRGQQVTLSCSPISGHRSVSWYQQTPGQGLQFLFEYFSETQRNKGNFPGRFSGRQFSNSRSEMNVSTLELGDSALYLCASTPGTVGDTQYFGPGTRLTVL.

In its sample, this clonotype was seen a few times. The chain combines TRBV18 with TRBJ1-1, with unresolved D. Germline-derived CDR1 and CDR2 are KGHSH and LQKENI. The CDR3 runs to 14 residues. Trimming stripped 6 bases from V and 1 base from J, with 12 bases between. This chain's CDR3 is CASSPGPGNTEAFF. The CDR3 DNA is TGTGCCAGCTCCCCTGGGCCGGGGAACACTGAAGCTTTCTTT.

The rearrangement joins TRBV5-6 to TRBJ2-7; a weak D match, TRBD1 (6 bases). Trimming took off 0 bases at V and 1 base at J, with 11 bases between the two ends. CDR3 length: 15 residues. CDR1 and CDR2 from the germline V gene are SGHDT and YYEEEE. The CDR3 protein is CASSLVRTASYEQYF. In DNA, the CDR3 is TGTGCCAGCAGCTTGGTTAGGACAGCATCCTACGAGCAGTACTTC.

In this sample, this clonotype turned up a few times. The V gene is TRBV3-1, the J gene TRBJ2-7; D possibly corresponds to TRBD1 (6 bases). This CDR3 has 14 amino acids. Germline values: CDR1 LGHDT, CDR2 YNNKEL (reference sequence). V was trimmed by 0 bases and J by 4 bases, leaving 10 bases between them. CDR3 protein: CASSQDGQIYEQYF. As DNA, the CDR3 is TGTGCCAGCAGCCAAGACGGACAGATATACGAGCAGTACTTC.

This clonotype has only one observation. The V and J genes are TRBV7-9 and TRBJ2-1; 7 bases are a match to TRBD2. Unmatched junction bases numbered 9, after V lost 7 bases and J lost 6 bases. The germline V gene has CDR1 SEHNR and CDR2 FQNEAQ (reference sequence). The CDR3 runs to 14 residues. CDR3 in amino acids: CASNGGTLRNEQFF. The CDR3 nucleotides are TGTGCCAGCAACGGGGGGACCCTACGCAATGAGCAGTTCTTC.

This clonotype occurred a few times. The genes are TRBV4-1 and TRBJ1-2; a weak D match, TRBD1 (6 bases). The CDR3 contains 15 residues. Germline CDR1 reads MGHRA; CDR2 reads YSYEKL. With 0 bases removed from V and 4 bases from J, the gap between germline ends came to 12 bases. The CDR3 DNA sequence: TGCGCCAGCAGCCAAGATTCAACAGGGCGCTATGGCTACACCTTC. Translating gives CASSQDSTGRYGYTF.